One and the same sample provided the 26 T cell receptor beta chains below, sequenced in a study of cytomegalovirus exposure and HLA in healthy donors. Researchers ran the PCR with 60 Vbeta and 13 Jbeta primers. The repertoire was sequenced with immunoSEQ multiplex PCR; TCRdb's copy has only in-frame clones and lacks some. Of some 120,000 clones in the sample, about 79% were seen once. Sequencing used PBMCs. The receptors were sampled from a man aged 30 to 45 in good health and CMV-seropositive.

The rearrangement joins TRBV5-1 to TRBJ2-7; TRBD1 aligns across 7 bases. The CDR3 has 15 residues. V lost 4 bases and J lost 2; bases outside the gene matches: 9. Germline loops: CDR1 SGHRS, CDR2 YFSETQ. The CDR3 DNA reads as TGCGCCAGCAGCCTTGGGTTAGGGACAGCCTACGAGCAGTACTTC. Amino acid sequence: CASSLGLGTAYEQYF.

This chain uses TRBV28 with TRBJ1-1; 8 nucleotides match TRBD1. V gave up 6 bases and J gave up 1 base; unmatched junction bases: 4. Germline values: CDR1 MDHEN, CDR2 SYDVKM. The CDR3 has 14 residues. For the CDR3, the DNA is TGTGCCAGCAGCCTCACAGGGGGGAACACTGAAGCTTTCTTT. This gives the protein CASSLTGGNTEAFF.

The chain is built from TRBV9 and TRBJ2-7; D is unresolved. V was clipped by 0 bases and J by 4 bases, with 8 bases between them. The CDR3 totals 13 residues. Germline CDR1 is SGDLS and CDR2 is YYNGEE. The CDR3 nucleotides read TGTGCCAGCAGCGTAGCTCCCAGATACGAGCAGTACTTC. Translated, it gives CASSVAPRYEQYF.

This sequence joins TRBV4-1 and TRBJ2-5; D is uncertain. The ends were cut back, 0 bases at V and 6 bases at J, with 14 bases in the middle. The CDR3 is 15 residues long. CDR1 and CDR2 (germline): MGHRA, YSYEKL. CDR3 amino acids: CASSQDRSSLQTQYF. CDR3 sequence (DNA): TGCGCCAGCAGCCAAGATAGGAGCAGTCTTCAGACCCAGTACTTC.

CDR3 DNA: TGCGCCAGCAGCTTCGCCGGTGCCCATGCTTTCTTT. Translating gives CASSFAGAHAFF. This chain uses TRBV5-1 with TRBJ1-1, with D uncertain. V was cut by 2 bases and J by 11 bases, with 13 bases left in between. The CDR3 is 12 amino acids. Germline V gene lookup returns CDR1 SGHRS and CDR2 YFSETQ.

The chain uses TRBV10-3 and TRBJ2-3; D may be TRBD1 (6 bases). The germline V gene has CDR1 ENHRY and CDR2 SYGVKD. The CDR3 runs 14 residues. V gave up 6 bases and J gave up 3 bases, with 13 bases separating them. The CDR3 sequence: CAIRHSTGTDTQYF. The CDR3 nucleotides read TGTGCCATCAGGCATTCTACAGGGACAGATACGCAGTATTTT.

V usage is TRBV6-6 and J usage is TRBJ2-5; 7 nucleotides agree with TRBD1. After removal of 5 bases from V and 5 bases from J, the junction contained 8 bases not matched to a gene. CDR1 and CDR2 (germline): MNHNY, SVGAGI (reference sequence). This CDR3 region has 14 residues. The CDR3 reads CASSATGSQETQYF. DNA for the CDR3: TGTGCCAGCAGTGCGACAGGGTCGCAGGAGACCCAGTACTTC.

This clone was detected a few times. CDR3 coding DNA: TGTGCCAGCAGGTGGGGACAGGGGGGCTACACCTTC. It specifies CASRWGQGGYTF. The chain uses TRBV6-5 and TRBJ1-2, with TRBD1 matching 10 bases. V shed 6 bases, J shed 8 bases, and the junction held 3 bases outside the gene matches. Germline CDR1 MNHEY, CDR2 SVGAGI. The CDR3 consists of 12 residues.

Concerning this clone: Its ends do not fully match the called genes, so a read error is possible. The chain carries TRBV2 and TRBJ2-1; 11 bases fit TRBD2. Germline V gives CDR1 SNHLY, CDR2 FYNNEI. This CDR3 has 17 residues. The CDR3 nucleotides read TGTGCCAGCAGGAAAAACCCTTTAGCGGGAGGGCACAATGAGCAATTCTTC. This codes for CASRKNPLAGGHNEQFF.

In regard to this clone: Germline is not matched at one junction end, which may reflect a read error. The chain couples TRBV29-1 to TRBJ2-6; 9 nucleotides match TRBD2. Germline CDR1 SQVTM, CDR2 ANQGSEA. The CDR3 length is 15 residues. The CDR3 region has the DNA TGCAGCGTTGATGTAGCGGGGGCTGGGGCCAACGGCCTGACTTTC. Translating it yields CSVDVAGAGANGLTF.

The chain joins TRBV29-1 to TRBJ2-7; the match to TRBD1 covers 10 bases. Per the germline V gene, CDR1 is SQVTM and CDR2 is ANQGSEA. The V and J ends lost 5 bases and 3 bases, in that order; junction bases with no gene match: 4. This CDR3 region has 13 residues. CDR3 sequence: CSVRDRGGYEQYF. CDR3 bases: TGCAGCGTTCGGGACAGGGGTGGCTACGAGCAGTACTTC.

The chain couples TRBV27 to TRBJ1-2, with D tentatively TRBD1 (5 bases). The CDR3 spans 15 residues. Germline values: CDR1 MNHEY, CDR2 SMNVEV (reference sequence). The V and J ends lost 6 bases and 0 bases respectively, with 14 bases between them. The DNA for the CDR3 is TGTGCCAGCAGGATAGGAGGGGCACCTAACTATGGCTACACCTTC. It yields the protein CASRIGGAPNYGYTF.

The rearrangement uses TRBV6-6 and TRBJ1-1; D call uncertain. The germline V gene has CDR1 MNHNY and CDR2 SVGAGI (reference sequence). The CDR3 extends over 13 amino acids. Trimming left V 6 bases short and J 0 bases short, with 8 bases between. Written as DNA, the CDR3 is TGTGCCAGCAGCTCGTATATGAACACTGAAGCTTTCTTT. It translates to CASSSYMNTEAFF.

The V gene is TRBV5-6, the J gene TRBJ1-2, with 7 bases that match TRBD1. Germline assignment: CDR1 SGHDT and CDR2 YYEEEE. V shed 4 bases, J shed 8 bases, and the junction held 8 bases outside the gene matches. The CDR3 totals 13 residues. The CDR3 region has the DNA TGTGCCAGCAGCCAGGACAGGACGGGGGGCTACACCTTC. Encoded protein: CASSQDRTGGYTF.

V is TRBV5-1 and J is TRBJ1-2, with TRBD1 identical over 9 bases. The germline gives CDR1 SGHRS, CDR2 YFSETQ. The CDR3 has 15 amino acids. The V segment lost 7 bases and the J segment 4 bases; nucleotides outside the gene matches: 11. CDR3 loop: CASFQTGQGFYGYTF. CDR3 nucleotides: TGCGCCAGCTTTCAAACGGGACAGGGCTTCTATGGCTACACCTTC.

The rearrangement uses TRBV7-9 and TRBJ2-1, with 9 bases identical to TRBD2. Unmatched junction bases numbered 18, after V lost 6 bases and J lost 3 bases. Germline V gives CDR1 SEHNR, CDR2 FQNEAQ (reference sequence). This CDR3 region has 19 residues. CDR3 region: CASSPARLAEPRFYNEQFF. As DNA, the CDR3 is TGTGCCAGCAGTCCCGCGCGACTAGCGGAGCCTAGATTCTACAATGAGCAGTTCTTC.

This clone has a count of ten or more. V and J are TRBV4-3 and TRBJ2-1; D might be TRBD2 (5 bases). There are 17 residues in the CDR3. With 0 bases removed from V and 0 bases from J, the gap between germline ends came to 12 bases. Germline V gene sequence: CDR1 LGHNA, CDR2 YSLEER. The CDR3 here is CASSQDVSADSYNEQFF. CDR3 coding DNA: TGCGCCAGCAGCCAAGATGTATCAGCGGACTCCTACAATGAGCAGTTCTTC.

The CDR3 here is CASSQINLQTGGEQYF. The DNA for the CDR3 is TGTGCCAGCAGCCAAATTAATCTCCAGACAGGGGGCGAGCAGTACTTC. The chain couples TRBV4-2 to TRBJ2-7, with 9 bases that match TRBD1. Germline loops: CDR1 LGHNA, CDR2 YNFKEQ. V trimming: 2 bases; J trimming: 6 bases; junction bases outside the gene matches: 11. The CDR3 has 16 amino acids.

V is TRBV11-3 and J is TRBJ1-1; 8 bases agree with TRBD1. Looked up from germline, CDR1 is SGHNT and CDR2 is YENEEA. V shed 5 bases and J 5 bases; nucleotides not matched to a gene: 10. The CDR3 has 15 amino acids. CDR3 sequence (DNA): TGTGCCAGCAGCCCCGGACGAAACAGGGGGACTGAAGCTTTCTTT. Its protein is CASSPGRNRGTEAFF.

CDR3 sequence (DNA): TGCGCCAGCAGTTCCGACCTAACGGGCTCCTATAATTCACCCCTCCACTTT. Its protein is CASSSDLTGSYNSPLHF. The chain carries TRBV5-1 and TRBJ1-6, with D unclear. Germline V gene sequence: CDR1 SGHRS, CDR2 YFSETQ. The germline V and J ends were trimmed by 5 bases and 0 bases, with 15 bases remaining between them. The CDR3 spans 17 residues.

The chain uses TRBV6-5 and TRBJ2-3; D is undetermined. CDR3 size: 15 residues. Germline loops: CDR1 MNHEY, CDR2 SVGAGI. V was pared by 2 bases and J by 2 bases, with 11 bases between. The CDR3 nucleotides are TGTGCCAGCAGTTACCGTACGGCGGCCACAGATACGCAGTATTTT. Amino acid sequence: CASSYRTAATDTQYF.

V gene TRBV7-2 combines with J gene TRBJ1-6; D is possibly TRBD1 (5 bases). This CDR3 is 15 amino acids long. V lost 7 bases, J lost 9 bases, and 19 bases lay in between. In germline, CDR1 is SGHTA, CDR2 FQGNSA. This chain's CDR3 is CASTIVGGLISPLHF. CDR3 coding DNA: TGTGCCAGCACCATAGTCGGGGGGTTGATTTCACCCCTCCACTTT.

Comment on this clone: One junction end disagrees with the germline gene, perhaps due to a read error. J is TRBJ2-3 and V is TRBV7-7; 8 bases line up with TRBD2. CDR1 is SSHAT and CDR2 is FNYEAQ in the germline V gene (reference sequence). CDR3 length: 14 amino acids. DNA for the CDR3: TGTGCTAGCAGCTACGGGGGGGGCTCAGATACGCAGTATTTT. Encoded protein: CASSYGGGSDTQYF.

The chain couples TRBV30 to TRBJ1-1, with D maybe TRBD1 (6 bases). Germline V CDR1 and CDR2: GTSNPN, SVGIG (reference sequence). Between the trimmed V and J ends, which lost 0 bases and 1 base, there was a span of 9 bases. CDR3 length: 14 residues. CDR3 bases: TGTGCCTGGAGTGTAACAGGGCCGAACACTGAAGCTTTCTTT. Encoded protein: CAWSVTGPNTEAFF.

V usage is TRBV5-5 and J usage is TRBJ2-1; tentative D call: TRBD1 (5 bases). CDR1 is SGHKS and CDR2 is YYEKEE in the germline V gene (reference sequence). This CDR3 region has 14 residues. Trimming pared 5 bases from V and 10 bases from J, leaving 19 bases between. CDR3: CASSHTPGNREQFF. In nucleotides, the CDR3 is TGTGCCAGCAGTCATACTCCGGGTAACAGGGAGCAGTTCTTC.

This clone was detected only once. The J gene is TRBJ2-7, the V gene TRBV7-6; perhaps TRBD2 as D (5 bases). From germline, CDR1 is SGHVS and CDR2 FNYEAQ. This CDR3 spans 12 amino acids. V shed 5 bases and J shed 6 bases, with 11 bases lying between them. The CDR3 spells CASSPSGSEQYF. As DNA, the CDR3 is TGTGCCAGCAGCCCCTCTGGGAGCGAGCAGTACTTC.